The clone carrying this TCR beta chain has more than one count but fewer than ten. Its antigen is unidentified. This record comes from a study of beta chain features in type 1 diabetes. Study-level information: Patients were similar to healthy donors in age and gender (as well as in cell yields). Study results and limitations: Shortening that was moderate but significant affected the TCRB CDR3s of Type 1 diabetes patients in all four CD4+ subsets.

Isolated RNA was reverse transcribed in full, so expressed TCRB transcripts were sequenced. Generated by immunoSEQ multiplex PCR, the TCRdb table keeps only in-frame clones and is missing some. Seen here are 40,000 to 45,000 clones, over 60% observed once, and the top ten hold approximately 2.3%. The CDR3 has 16 amino acids. Germline lookup yields CDR1 SGHTA and CDR2 FQGNSA. The V and J ends lost 5 bases and 1 base, in that order; junction bases with no gene match: 7. Researchers reported sorting CD4+ naive, central memory, regulatory and stem cell-like memory cells via CD45RO/CCR7/CD25/CD127/CD95/CD27.

This chain connects TRBV7-2 to TRBJ2-5; 10 bases fit TRBD2. The receptor comes from a woman aged 18-35 years with type 1 diabetes. The sample comprised Tregs from blood. The CDR3, as DNA: TGTGCCAGCAGCCCGGGGGTAGCGGGGGGCCAAGAGACCCAGTACTTC. This gives the protein CASSPGVAGGQETQYF.